This TCR beta chain was obtained from a study of shared T cell receptors in the human thymus. The repertoire was sequenced with immunoSEQ multiplex PCR; TCRdb's copy has only in-frame clones and lacks some. Among some 660,000 clones, around 87% were seen once, and the ten largest hold roughly 0.0086%. From germline, CDR1 is MDHEN and CDR2 SYDVKM. This CDR3 comprises 16 residues. Trimming at V came to 3 bases and at J to 0 bases, leaving 7 bases not matched to a gene. These sequences were also reported in another study, on human thymus T cells.

The TCR sequence derives from a boy less than two years old with a congenital heart defect. The sample was thymocytes. V is TRBV28 and J is TRBJ2-7; 8 bases map to TRBD1. The CDR3 region has the DNA TGTGCCAGCAGTTTTCCCGGACAGGGACTCTCCTACGAGCAGTACTTC. This translates into CASSFPGQGLSYEQYF.